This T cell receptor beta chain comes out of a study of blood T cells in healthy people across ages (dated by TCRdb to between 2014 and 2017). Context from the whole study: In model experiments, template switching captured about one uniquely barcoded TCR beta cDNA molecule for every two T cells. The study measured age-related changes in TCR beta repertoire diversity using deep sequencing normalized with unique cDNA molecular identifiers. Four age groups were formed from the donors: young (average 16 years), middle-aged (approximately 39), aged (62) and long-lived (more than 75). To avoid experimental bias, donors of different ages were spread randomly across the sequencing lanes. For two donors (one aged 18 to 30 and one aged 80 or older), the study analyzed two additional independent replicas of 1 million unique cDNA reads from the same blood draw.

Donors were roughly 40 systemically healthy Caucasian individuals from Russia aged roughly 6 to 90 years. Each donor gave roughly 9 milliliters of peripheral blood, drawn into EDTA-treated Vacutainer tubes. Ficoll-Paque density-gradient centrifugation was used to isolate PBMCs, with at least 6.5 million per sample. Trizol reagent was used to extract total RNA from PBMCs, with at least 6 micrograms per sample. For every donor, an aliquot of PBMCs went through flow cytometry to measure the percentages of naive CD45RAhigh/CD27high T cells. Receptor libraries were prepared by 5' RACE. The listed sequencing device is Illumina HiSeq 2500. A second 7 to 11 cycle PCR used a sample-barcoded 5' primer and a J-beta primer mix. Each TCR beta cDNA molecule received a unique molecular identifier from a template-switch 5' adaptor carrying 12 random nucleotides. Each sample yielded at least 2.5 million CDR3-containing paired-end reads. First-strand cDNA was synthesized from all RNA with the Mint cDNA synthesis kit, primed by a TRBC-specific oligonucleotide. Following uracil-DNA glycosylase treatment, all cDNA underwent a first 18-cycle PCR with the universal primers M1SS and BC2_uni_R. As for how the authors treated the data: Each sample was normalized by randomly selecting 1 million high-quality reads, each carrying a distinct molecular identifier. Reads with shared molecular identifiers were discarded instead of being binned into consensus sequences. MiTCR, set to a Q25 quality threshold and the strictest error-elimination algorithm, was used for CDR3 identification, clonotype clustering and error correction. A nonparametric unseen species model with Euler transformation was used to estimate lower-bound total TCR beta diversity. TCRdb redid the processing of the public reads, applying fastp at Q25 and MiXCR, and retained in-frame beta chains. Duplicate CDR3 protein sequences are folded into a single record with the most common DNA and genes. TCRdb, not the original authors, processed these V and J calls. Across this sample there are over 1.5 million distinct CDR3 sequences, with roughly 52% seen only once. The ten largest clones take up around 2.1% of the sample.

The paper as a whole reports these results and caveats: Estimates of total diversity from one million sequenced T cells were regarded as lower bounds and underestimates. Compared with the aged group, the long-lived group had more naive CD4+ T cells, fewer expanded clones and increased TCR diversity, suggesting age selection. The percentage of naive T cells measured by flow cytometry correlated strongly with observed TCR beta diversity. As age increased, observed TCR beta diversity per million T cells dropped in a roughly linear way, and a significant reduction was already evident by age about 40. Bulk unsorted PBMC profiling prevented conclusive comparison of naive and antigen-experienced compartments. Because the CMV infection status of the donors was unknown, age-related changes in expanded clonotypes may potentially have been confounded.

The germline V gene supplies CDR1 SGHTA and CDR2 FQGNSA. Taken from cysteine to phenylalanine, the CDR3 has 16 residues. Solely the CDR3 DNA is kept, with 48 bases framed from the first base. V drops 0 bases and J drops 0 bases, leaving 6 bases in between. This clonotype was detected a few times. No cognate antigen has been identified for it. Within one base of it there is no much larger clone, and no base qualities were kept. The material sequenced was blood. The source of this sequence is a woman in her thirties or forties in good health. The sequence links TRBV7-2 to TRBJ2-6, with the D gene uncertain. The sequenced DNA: TGTGCCAGCAGCTTAGCGATCGGCTCTGGGGCCAACGTCCTGACTTTC. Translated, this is CASSLAIGSGANVLTF.